Presented here are 4 T cell receptor beta chains from one specimen sequenced in a study of graft-versus-host responses after intestinal transplantation. Only in-frame clones appear in the TCRdb table, and some are missing; sequencing was by immunoSEQ multiplex PCR. Of some 120,000 clones in the sample, approximately 94% were seen once. Their specific antigens are unknown. The sample consisted of unstimulated CD4+ T cells sorted from spleen or lymph node cells, taken before intestinal transplant. The receptors were gathered from a human donor who received an intestinal transplant.

The chain is built from TRBV2 and TRBJ1-6, with a possible D match to TRBD1 (6 bases). The CDR3 extends over 15 amino acids. V lost 8 bases, J lost 10 bases, and 21 bases lay in between. Per germline, CDR1 SNHLY and CDR2 FYNNEI. CDR3 nucleotide sequence: TGTGCCAGCCACAGGGAGGACACGAGACGATCACCCCTCCACTTT. Amino acid sequence: CASHREDTRRSPLHF.

V usage is TRBV9 and J usage is TRBJ2-5, with D tentatively TRBD2 (6 bases). The CDR3 is made up of 14 amino acids. Trimming removed 4 bases from V and 4 bases from J, with 14 bases in between. Germline V lookup: CDR1 SGDLS, CDR2 YYNGEE. This chain's CDR3 is CASSLRLGGETQYF. CDR3 DNA: TGTGCCAGCAGCCTCCGACTGGGGGGAGAGACCCAGTACTTC. The full variable domain, completed using reference TRBV9 and TRBJ2-5, is DSGVTQTPKHLITATGQRVTLRCSPRSGDLSVYWYQQSLDQGLQFLIQYYNGEERAKGNILERFSAQQFPDLHSELNLSSLELGDSALYFCASSLRLGGETQYFGPGTRLLVL.

In DNA, the CDR3 is TGTGCCAGCAGCTTGGTAGGTCAGTCCCAGGGGACCCAGTACTTC. Residues: CASSLVGQSQGTQYF. The V gene is TRBV5-6, the J gene TRBJ2-5, with D possibly being TRBD1 (5 bases). The V gene's germline CDR1 is SGHDT and CDR2 YYEEEE. The CDR3 is 15 amino acids. V lost 0 bases and J 7 bases, leaving 16 bases between the germline ends.

This clone was detected only once. This rearrangement joins TRBV19 to TRBJ2-5; D perhaps matches TRBD1 (6 bases). The J call is uncertain, as TRBJ2-7 better fits the DNA end. CDR1 and CDR2 (germline): LNHDA, SQIVND (reference sequence). The CDR3 is made up of 15 amino acids. Written as DNA, the CDR3 is TGTGCCAGTAGAGGGACGACAGGCGGCTCCTACGAGCAGTACTTC. This sequence encodes CASRGTTGGSYEQYF.